These 15 T cell receptor beta chains share one sample of origin, sequenced in a study of T cells in Graves' hyperthyroidism and ophthalmopathy. The investigators amplified TCR beta CDR3 regions from RNA transcripts. TCR CDR3 underwent first-round RT-PCR with the HTBI primer set. TCRdb redid the calling of the multiplex PCR reads with MiXCR, one entry per CDR3 protein. The table records roughly 280,000 distinct CDR3 sequences, 17% of them present only once. The sequenced material came from blood. These receptor sequences come from a woman aged 55 to 70 with Graves' ophthalmopathy.

The V gene is TRBV29-1, the J gene TRBJ2-1; D gene unclear. The CDR3 extends over 15 amino acids. V lost 3 bases to trimming and J lost 0 bases, with 12 bases between them. CDR1 and CDR2 (germline): SQVTM, ANQGSEA. This CDR3 reads CSVDKVRSSYNEQFF. CDR3 nucleotide sequence: TGCAGCGTTGATAAGGTCAGGAGCTCCTACAATGAGCAGTTCTTC.

This sequence joins TRBV5-6 and TRBJ2-2, with 12 bases aligning to TRBD1. The trim removed 4 bases at V and 4 bases at J, leaving 5 bases unmatched. The CDR3 extends over 16 amino acids. Germline CDR1 and CDR2: SGHDT and YYEEEE. CDR3 protein: CASSTGTGGFTGELFF. The CDR3 DNA is TGTGCCAGCAGCACCGGGACAGGGGGCTTCACCGGGGAGCTGTTTTTT.

The V gene is TRBV4-3, the J gene TRBJ2-2, with a tentative D call TRBD1 (5 bases). Trimming shortened V by 1 base and J by 4 bases, and 7 bases separated the two germline ends. The CDR3 consists of 14 residues. Germline V gives CDR1 LGHNA, CDR2 YSLEER. The chain's CDR3 is CASSQVGATGELFF. CDR3 DNA sequence: TGCGCCAGCAGCCAAGTTGGGGCCACCGGGGAGCTGTTTTTT.

This clonotype was seen many times. This chain connects TRBV2 to TRBJ1-6; D not resolved. This CDR3 comprises 13 residues. Germline-derived CDR1 and CDR2 are SNHLY and FYNNEI. The germline V and J ends were trimmed by 5 bases and 11 bases, with 13 bases remaining between them. CDR3 sequence (DNA): TGTGCCAGCAGTTCCGACGCCGATCCACCCCTCCACTTT. It translates to CASSSDADPPLHF.

This clonotype was observed many times. This chain joins TRBV7-2 and TRBJ2-2; D is unresolved. This CDR3 comprises 13 residues. Trimming took off 6 bases at V and 2 bases at J, with 7 bases between the two ends. Germline V gene data show CDR1 as SGHTA and CDR2 as FQGNSA. CDR3 residues: CASSSRNTGELFF. CDR3 coding DNA: TGTGCCAGCAGTTCACGAAACACCGGGGAGCTGTTTTTT.

This clonotype was seen repeatedly, ten times or more. The gene calls are TRBV7-9 and TRBJ1-1, with D possibly matching TRBD1 (5 bases). The length of the CDR3 is 15 residues. CDR1 is SEHNR, CDR2 FQNEAQ, per germline (reference sequence). V was trimmed by 4 bases and J by 6 bases, leaving 18 bases between them. CDR3 nucleotides: TGTGCCAGCAGCTCCCAGTATCCAGGGATCCCTGAAGCTTTCTTT. It translates to CASSSQYPGIPEAFF. Supplemented by reference TRBV7-9 and TRBJ1-1, the full variable domain reads DTGVSQNPRHKITKRGQNVTFRCDPISEHNRLYWYRQTLGQGPEFLTYFQNEAQLEKSRLLSDRFSAERPKGSFSTLEIQRTEQGDSAMYLCASSSQYPGIPEAFFGQGTRLTVV.

Notes on this clonotype: A read error is possible here, since a much larger clone lies one base away. V is TRBV11-3 and J is TRBJ2-3; D may be TRBD1 (5 bases). Trimming stripped 5 bases from V and 4 bases from J, with 13 bases between. The CDR3 sequence is 14 residues long. The germline V gene encodes CDR1 SGHNT and CDR2 YENEEA. This CDR3 reads CASSASRGPDTQYF. The CDR3, as DNA: TGTGCCAGCAGCGCGAGTAGGGGTCCAGATACGCAGTATTTT.

Only a few counts were recorded for this clonotype. V gene TRBV7-2 combines with J gene TRBJ1-2; D may be TRBD1 (5 bases). Germline V gene lookup returns CDR1 SGHTA and CDR2 FQGNSA. The CDR3 totals 16 residues. Deletions cut 4 bases from V and 4 bases from J, with 19 bases between. The CDR3 DNA is TGTGCCAGCAGCTACGACCCGGCAGGGCTTCCCTATGGCTACACCTTC. It yields the protein CASSYDPAGLPYGYTF.

This clonotype was counted only a few times. This chain joins TRBV6-1 and TRBJ1-5; possibly TRBD1 for D (5 bases). V was trimmed by 4 bases and J by 8 bases, leaving 12 bases between them. CDR3 size: 13 residues. The V gene's germline CDR1 is MNHNS and CDR2 SASEGT. CDR3 protein: CASSAQGHEPQHF. The CDR3 DNA sequence: TGTGCCAGCAGTGCTCAGGGTCATGAGCCCCAGCATTTT.

Ten or more counts support this clonotype. The chain recombines TRBV7-2 with TRBJ2-3; D gene ambiguous. This CDR3 spans 14 amino acids. V was shortened by 5 bases and J by 0 bases, with 9 bases between the two germline ends. CDR1 is SGHTA and CDR2 is FQGNSA in the germline V gene. DNA for the CDR3: TGTGCCAGCAGCCGTGAGTATAGCACAGATACGCAGTATTTT. Its protein is CASSREYSTDTQYF.

There are many counts of this clonotype. V gene TRBV18 combines with J gene TRBJ1-2; D is unclear. V was trimmed by 2 bases and J by 1 base, leaving 5 bases between them. CDR3 length: 13 amino acids. Germline CDR1 is KGHSH and CDR2 is LQKENI. The CDR3 loop is CASSPDNNYGYTF. CDR3 DNA sequence: TGTGCCAGCTCACCAGATAATAACTATGGCTACACCTTC.

CDR3 DNA sequence: TGTGCCAGCAGCTTCCCAAGTCCCGGGAGGGAGACCCAGTACTTC. Its translation: CASSFPSPGRETQYF. The V call is TRBV5-4, the J call TRBJ2-5; TRBD2 agrees at 7 bases. With V trimmed by 2 bases and J by 5 bases, 9 bases remained unmatched. Germline V gene lookup returns CDR1 SGHNT and CDR2 YYREEE (reference sequence). This CDR3 is 15 amino acids long.

The chain has TRBV5-5 and TRBJ2-7, with TRBD1 identical over 8 bases. The CDR3 runs 15 residues. With 0 bases clipped from V and 2 bases from J, the junction kept 4 bases outside the gene matches. CDR1 SGHKS and CDR2 YYEKEE come from the germline V gene (reference sequence). The CDR3 spells CASSLATGETYEQYF. CDR3 nucleotides: TGTGCCAGCAGCTTGGCGACAGGGGAAACCTACGAGCAGTACTTC.

In this sample, this clonotype turned up many times. The chain is built from TRBV29-1 and TRBJ1-2; perhaps TRBD1 as D (6 bases). The germline V gene encodes CDR1 SQVTM and CDR2 ANQGSEA. The CDR3 consists of 15 residues. The V end was cut by 0 bases, the J end by 5 bases, with 16 bases between. CDR3 region: CSVEDPGRGGYGYTF. The CDR3 DNA sequence: TGCAGCGTTGAAGATCCTGGCAGGGGAGGTTATGGCTACACCTTC.

This clonotype appeared many times. The rearrangement links TRBV5-5 to TRBJ1-2; possibly TRBD1 for D (5 bases). The V and J ends lost 6 bases and 4 bases respectively, with 16 bases between them. Germline lookup yields CDR1 SGHKS and CDR2 YYEKEE (reference sequence). This CDR3 region has 14 residues. The CDR3 DNA is TGTGCCAGCACCGGGACTGCCCCAATCTATGGCTACACCTTC. It yields the protein CASTGTAPIYGYTF. Full variable domain (outside the CDR3, taken from reference TRBV5-5 and TRBJ1-2): DAGVTQSPTHLIKTRGQQVTLRCSPISGHKSVSWYQQVLGQGPQFIFQYYEKEERGRGNFPDRFSARQFPNYSSELNVNALLLGDSALYLCASTGTAPIYGYTFGSGTRLTVV.